This entry concerns a single TCR beta chain. What it binds is not known. Clones were read by immunoSEQ multiplex PCR, and TCRdb kept only the in-frame ones, dropping some. The sample includes about 190,000 clones, approximately 94% seen only once; the top ten take roughly a tenth. These data belong to a study of T cell responses to AZD1222 COVID-19 vaccine. Broader study findings: As reported, nearly half of all spike-specific TCRs target variant regions that are unmutated. Vaccine-associated CD4 TCRs spanned spike, dominant at 160-218 and 743-854. Baseline antibody screening turned up just a handful of seropositive AZD1222 recipients.

Germline-derived CDR1 and CDR2 are MDHEN and SYDVKM. CDR3 length: 12 amino acids. Trimming cost V 7 bases and J 7 bases, with 14 bases left between them. V gene TRBV28 combines with J gene TRBJ2-7; perhaps D is TRBD1 or TRBD2 (7 bases each). The TCR comes from an adult in good health. The sample consisted of peripheral blood, taken on day 0 of AZD1222 vaccination. CDR3: CASTLQGGEQYF. In DNA, the CDR3 is TGTGCCAGCACCCTCCAGGGGGGGGAGCAGTACTTC.